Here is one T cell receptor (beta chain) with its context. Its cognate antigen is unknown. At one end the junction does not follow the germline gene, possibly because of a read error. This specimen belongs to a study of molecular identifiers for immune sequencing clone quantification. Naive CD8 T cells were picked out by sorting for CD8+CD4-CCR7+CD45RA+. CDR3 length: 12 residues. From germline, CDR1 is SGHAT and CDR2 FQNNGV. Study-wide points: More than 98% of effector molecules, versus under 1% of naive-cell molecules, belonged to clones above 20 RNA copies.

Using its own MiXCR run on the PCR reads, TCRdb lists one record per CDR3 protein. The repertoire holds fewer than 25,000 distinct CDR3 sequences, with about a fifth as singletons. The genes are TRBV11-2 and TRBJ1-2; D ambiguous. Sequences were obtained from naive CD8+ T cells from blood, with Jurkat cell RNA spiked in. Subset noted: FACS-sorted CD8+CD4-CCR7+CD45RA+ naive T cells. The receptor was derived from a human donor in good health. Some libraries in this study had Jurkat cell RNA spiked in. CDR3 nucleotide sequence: TGTGCCAGCAGCTCCACTGAGGCAGATAGCGCCTTC. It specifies CASSSTEADSAF.